This T cell receptor (beta chain) was profiled in a study of shared clonotypes between healthy human individuals. Remarks on this clone: The antigen is undetermined.

Some clones are missing from TCRdb's copy, which holds only in-frame ones; the method was immunoSEQ multiplex PCR. This sample has 800,000 to 950,000 clones, with approximately 96% found just once. Naive CD8 cells, CD45RO-negative and positively selected for CCR7, excluded terminally differentiated effector memory CD45RA+ cells. Overall study results and limits: For sorted subsets, rarefaction showed incomplete sequencing despite large depth.

The TCR sequence derives from a man under 40 in good health. Sequencing was carried out using naive CD8+ T cells sorted from blood.

The CDR3 loop is CASSIAVTYEQYF. CDR3 DNA: TGTGCCAGTAGTATTGCAGTCACCTACGAGCAGTACTTC. This chain links TRBV19 with TRBJ2-7; D ambiguous. The CDR3 has 13 amino acids. Trimming left V 3 bases short and J 2 bases short, with 8 bases between. Germline assignment: CDR1 LNHDA and CDR2 SQIVND (reference sequence).